This T cell receptor (beta chain) comes out of a study of shared clonotypes between healthy human individuals. Points on this clone: What it binds is not known.

The CDR3 has 16 amino acids. Germline V gene data show CDR1 as MNHEY and CDR2 as SMNVEV (reference sequence). V lost 5 bases to trimming and J lost 5 bases; unmatched junction nucleotides: 12. Broader study findings: Clonotype sharing across donors was expected to vary with sequencing depth.

Positive CCR7 selection of CD45RO-negative cells yielded the naive CD8 cells, and terminally differentiated effector memory CD45RA+ cells were excluded. All the donors were Caucasian adults who lived in Nashville, Tennessee. The data were produced by immunoSEQ multiplex PCR, yet TCRdb's version contains in-frame clones alone and is incomplete. The sample lists about 2 million clones, over 85% occurring once. V usage is TRBV27 and J usage is TRBJ2-1, with 7 bases lining up with TRBD2. This receptor was taken from a man aged 18 to 35 in good health. Sequencing was performed on naive CD8+ T cells sorted from blood. Here the CDR3 reads CASSPPRDYLNNEQFF. The CDR3 DNA reads as TGTGCCAGCAGTCCACCCCGGGACTACCTGAACAATGAGCAGTTCTTC.